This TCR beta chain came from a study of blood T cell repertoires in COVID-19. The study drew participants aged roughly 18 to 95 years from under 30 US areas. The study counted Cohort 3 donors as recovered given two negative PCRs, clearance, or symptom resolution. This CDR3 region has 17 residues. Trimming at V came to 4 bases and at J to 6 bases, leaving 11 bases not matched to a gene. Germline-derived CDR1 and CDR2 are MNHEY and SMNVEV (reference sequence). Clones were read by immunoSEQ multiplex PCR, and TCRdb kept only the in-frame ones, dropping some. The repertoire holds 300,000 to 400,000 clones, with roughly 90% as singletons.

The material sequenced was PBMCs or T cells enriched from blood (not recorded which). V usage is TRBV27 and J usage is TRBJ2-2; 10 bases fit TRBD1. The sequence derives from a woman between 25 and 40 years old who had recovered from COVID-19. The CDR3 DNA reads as TGTGCCAGCAGTTCAGAAACCGGGACAGGGGCCGCCGGGGAGCTGTTTTTT. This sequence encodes CASSSETGTGAAGELFF.